This T cell receptor (beta chain) was documented in a study of spatial heterogeneity in lung cancer. TCRdb analysed the 5' RACE reads with MiXCR anew, one entry per CDR3 protein. The sample carries around 1,200 distinct CDR3 sequences, 9.5% to 13% recorded once. This clonotype came up many times. Its antigen remains unidentified. Whole-study results and caveats: Expanded alpha and beta TCR counts within tumors tracked tumor mutation counts.

Specified time point: sample taken at primary tumor resection. The donors, around 72 patients with untreated early-stage non-small cell lung cancer, provided the samples. The authors sequenced whole RNA from tumor, nontumor lung or frozen PBMC without sorting. The CDR3 has 15 residues. In germline, CDR1 is ENHRY, CDR2 SYGVKD. The V end lost 2 bases, the J end lost 1 base, and 11 bases lay between the germline ends. Here the sequenced sample was lung tumor tissue, taken at surgery. This sequence joins TRBV10-3 and TRBJ1-1; D may be TRBD1 (5 bases). This TCR was sampled from a male donor with early-stage non-small cell lung cancer. The CDR3 reads CAISELGPRNTEAFF. CDR3 DNA sequence: TGTGCCATCAGTGAGCTGGGACCGAGGAACACTGAAGCTTTCTTT.